This TCR beta chain is drawn from a study of blood T cell repertoires in COVID-19. Followed over time, Seattle patients had been enrolled while infection was active. The repertoire was sequenced with immunoSEQ multiplex PCR; TCRdb's copy has only in-frame clones and lacks some. The table has roughly 280,000 clones, almost 90% seen once; the top ten hold about 11%. This clone was seen only a few times. Trimming removed 1 base at V and 6 bases at J, with 10 bases between. The CDR3 runs 13 residues. Looked up from germline, CDR1 is SQVTM and CDR2 is ANQGSEA. The rearrangement links TRBV29-1 to TRBJ2-1, with D possibly being TRBD1 (5 bases). This sequence originates from a woman aged 25 to 39 with COVID-19, enrolled during active disease. The sample taken for sequencing was peripheral blood. The CDR3 coding sequence is TGCAGCGTTGAAGGCAGGGCCACCAATGAGCAGTTCTTC. Translating it yields CSVEGRATNEQFF.